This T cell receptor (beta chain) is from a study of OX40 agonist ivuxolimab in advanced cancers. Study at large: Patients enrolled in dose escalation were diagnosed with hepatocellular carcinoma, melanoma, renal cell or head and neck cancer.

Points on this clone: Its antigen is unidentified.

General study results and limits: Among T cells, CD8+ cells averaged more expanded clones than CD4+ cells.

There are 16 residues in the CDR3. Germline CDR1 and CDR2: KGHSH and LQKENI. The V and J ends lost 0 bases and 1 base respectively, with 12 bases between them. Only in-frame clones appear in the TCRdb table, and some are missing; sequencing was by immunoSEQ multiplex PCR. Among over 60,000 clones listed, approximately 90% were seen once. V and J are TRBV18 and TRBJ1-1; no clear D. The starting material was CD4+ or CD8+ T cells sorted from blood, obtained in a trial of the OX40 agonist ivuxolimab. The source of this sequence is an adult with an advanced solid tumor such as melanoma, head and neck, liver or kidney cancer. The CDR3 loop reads CASSPPHQETNTEAFF. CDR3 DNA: TGTGCCAGCTCACCACCACATCAGGAAACGAACACTGAAGCTTTCTTT.